Below, 14 T cell receptor beta chains from the same sample are listed, as sequenced in a study of shared clonotypes between healthy human individuals. Naive CD8 cells lacked CD45RO and underwent positive selection for CCR7, leaving out terminally differentiated effector memory CD45RA+ cells. Assay used: immunoSEQ multiplex PCR; TCRdb lists only in-frame clones, some missing. Here the sample spans some 2 million clones, over 85% being singletons. Input material: naive CD8+ T cells sorted from blood. These receptors came from a man younger than 35 in good health.

This sequence joins TRBV9 and TRBJ2-3, with TRBD2 identical over 7 bases. The V gene's germline CDR1 is SGDLS and CDR2 YYNGEE. V shed 3 bases, J shed 4 bases, and the junction held 11 bases outside the gene matches. This CDR3 region has 16 residues. The CDR3 loop reads CASSASGGWGADTQYF. The CDR3 DNA sequence: TGTGCCAGCAGCGCTAGCGGCGGGTGGGGGGCAGATACGCAGTATTTT.

This clone was detected once. The V call is TRBV6-1, the J call TRBJ2-5; TRBD2 matches at 14 bases. The CDR3 has 16 amino acids. Per the germline V gene, CDR1 is MNHNS and CDR2 is SASEGT. With 4 bases clipped from V and 1 base from J, the junction kept 2 bases outside the gene matches. The CDR3 DNA sequence: TGTGCCAGCAGTGGGGGACTAGCGGGGGCCCAAGAGACCCAGTACTTC. Translating it yields CASSGGLAGAQETQYF.

The rearrangement uses TRBV27 and TRBJ2-7; D gene uncertain. Germline CDR1 and CDR2: MNHEY and SMNVEV (reference sequence). The CDR3 contains 15 residues. Trimming took off 2 bases at V and 0 bases at J, with 11 bases between the two ends. CDR3 loop: CASSLDTRSSYEQYF. In nucleotides, the CDR3 is TGTGCCAGCAGTTTAGACACGCGAAGCTCCTACGAGCAGTACTTC.

The CDR3 loop is CASSYSFGGADYGYTF. CDR3 DNA sequence: TGTGCCAGCAGTTATTCGTTTGGGGGTGCCGACTATGGCTACACCTTC. This chain links TRBV6-6 with TRBJ1-2, with D possibly being TRBD1 (5 bases). Germline assignment: CDR1 MNHNY and CDR2 SVGAGI (reference sequence). Trimming pared 3 bases from V and 3 bases from J, leaving 17 bases between. This CDR3 has 16 residues.

This rearrangement joins TRBV6-6 to TRBJ2-2; the match to TRBD1 covers 10 bases. V was clipped by 10 bases and J by 7 bases; unmatched bases: 9. Germline V gene sequence: CDR1 MNHNY, CDR2 SVGAGI (reference sequence). CDR3 size: 14 residues. The CDR3 region is CATSGTGVFGELFF. CDR3 in DNA: TGTGCCACAAGCGGGACAGGGGTTTTCGGGGAGCTGTTTTTT.

V and J are TRBV5-1 and TRBJ2-5, with D unclear. CDR1 SGHRS and CDR2 YFSETQ come from the germline V gene. Between the trimmed V and J ends, which lost 1 base and 0 bases, there was a span of 19 bases. The CDR3 sequence is 18 residues long. CDR3 in amino acids: CASSLPDGSSFYQETQYF. CDR3 nucleotides: TGCGCCAGCAGCTTGCCTGACGGATCAAGTTTCTACCAAGAGACCCAGTACTTC.

V usage is TRBV6-6 and J usage is TRBJ1-4; 8 bases agree with TRBD1. Germline V gene sequence: CDR1 MNHNY, CDR2 SVGAGI (reference sequence). CDR3 length equals 15 residues. The ends lost 6 bases at V and 7 bases at J; junction bases unmatched: 10. CDR3 loop: CASRTGQGEGEKLFF. CDR3 DNA sequence: TGTGCCAGCAGGACTGGACAGGGTGAGGGTGAAAAACTGTTTTTT.

J is TRBJ2-2 and V is TRBV7-3; possible D gene TRBD1, 6 bases. The CDR3 loop spans 13 amino acids. Between the trimmed V and J ends, which lost 5 bases and 6 bases, there was a span of 10 bases. Germline CDR1 and CDR2: SGHTA and FQGTGA. The chain's CDR3 is CASSETGPGELFF. The CDR3, as DNA: TGTGCCAGCAGCGAAACAGGGCCCGGGGAGCTGTTTTTT.

The V and J genes are TRBV27 and TRBJ2-7; 11 positions match TRBD2. The germline V gene encodes CDR1 MNHEY and CDR2 SMNVEV (reference sequence). The CDR3 loop spans 15 amino acids. J gave up 5 bases and V 1 base, and 4 bases lay outside the gene matches. The chain's CDR3 is CASSLWVAGGNEQYF. The CDR3 nucleotides are TGTGCCAGCAGTTTATGGGTAGCGGGGGGGAACGAGCAGTACTTC.

This chain connects TRBV11-2 to TRBJ1-5; D not certain. The CDR3 has 14 residues. CDR1 SGHAT and CDR2 FQNNGV come from the germline V gene. Deletions cut 5 bases from V and 3 bases from J, with 11 bases between. CDR3 DNA sequence: TGTGCCAGCAGCAATGGGCAGGACAATCAGCCCCAGCATTTT. The encoded protein is CASSNGQDNQPQHF.

This chain joins TRBV7-9 and TRBJ1-2; a possible D gene is TRBD1 (5 bases). The germline V gene encodes CDR1 SEHNR and CDR2 FQNEAQ (reference sequence). The CDR3 contains 14 residues. With 5 bases removed from V and 5 bases from J, the gap between germline ends came to 15 bases. CDR3 sequence: CASSSPGFGYGYTF. CDR3 DNA sequence: TGTGCCAGCAGCAGCCCAGGGTTCGGGTATGGCTACACCTTC.

The CDR3 spells CASIAQGDTEAFF. Here the CDR3 DNA reads TGTGCTAGTATTGCTCAAGGAGACACTGAAGCTTTCTTT. The chain has TRBV12-5 and TRBJ1-1, with unresolved D. Trimming took off 8 bases at V and 3 bases at J, with 13 bases between the two ends. The CDR3 consists of 13 residues. From germline, CDR1 is LGHNT and CDR2 FRNRAP.

A single count supports this clone. This rearrangement joins TRBV7-8 to TRBJ2-7, with D perhaps matching TRBD2 (5 bases). The CDR3 is 15 residues long. Germline V gene lookup returns CDR1 SGHVS and CDR2 FQNEAQ. V lost 1 base and J lost 4, with 14 bases in between. The CDR3 spells CASSLVVGAAYEQYF. In DNA, the CDR3 is TGTGCCAGCAGCTTAGTCGTCGGAGCGGCATACGAGCAGTACTTC.

This clone has only one observation. This chain connects TRBV28 to TRBJ1-3; no definite D call. CDR1 is MDHEN, CDR2 SYDVKM, per germline. The CDR3 consists of 13 residues. Trimming removed 3 bases at V and 14 bases at J, with 17 bases between. CDR3 sequence reads: CASSFRLFEHLYF. CDR3 bases: TGTGCCAGCAGTTTCAGACTATTCGAACACCTATATTTT.